The 22 T cell receptor beta chains reported below all come from one sample, sequenced in a study of cytomegalovirus exposure and HLA in healthy donors. Vbeta (60) and Jbeta (13) primers were used in the PCR. Sequencing was performed with immunoSEQ multiplex PCR; in TCRdb, only in-frame clones are kept and a portion is missing. Of 160,000 or so clones in the sample, 75% to 90% were seen once. Input material: PBMCs. The receptors were gathered from a young woman in good health and CMV-seronegative.

The V gene is TRBV6-1, the J gene TRBJ1-1; tentative D call: TRBD1 (5 bases). V lost 6 bases and J 3 bases, leaving 11 bases between the germline ends. This CDR3 has 13 residues. Germline V gene data show CDR1 as MNHNS and CDR2 as SASEGT. The CDR3, as DNA: TGTGCCAGCAGAGTGGCCAGGGACACTGAAGCTTTCTTT. Translating gives CASRVARDTEAFF.

This chain connects TRBV27 to TRBJ1-6, with D perhaps matching TRBD1 (5 bases). Germline V gene data show CDR1 as MNHEY and CDR2 as SMNVEV (reference sequence). The V end was cut by 1 base, the J end by 9 bases, with 16 bases between. There are 16 residues in the CDR3. The CDR3 protein is CASSLYGARRGSPLHF. The CDR3 region has the DNA TGTGCCAGCAGTTTATACGGGGCCCGGAGGGGTTCACCCCTCCACTTT.

V gene TRBV4-1 combines with J gene TRBJ2-1; 8 bases are shared with TRBD2. This CDR3 has 14 amino acids. CDR1 is MGHRA, CDR2 YSYEKL, per germline. The ends lost 1 base at V and 9 bases at J; junction bases unmatched: 5. DNA of the CDR3: TGCGCCAGCAGCCAAGTCGGGGGGGGACCTGAGCAGTTCTTC. Amino acids: CASSQVGGGPEQFF.

This clone has only one observation. The chain couples TRBV2 to TRBJ2-5; 11 bases line up with TRBD1. The trim removed 7 bases at V and 5 bases at J, leaving 9 bases unmatched. The CDR3 length is 15 residues. Germline assignment: CDR1 SNHLY and CDR2 FYNNEI. The CDR3 is CASTGQGAKYETQYF. Written as DNA, the CDR3 is TGTGCCAGCACTGGACAGGGGGCGAAGTATGAGACCCAGTACTTC. The variable domain in full, completed from reference TRBV2 and TRBJ2-5, reads EPEVTQTPSHQVTQMGQEVILRCVPISNHLYFYWYRQILGQKVEFLVSFYNNEISEKSEIFDDQFSVERPDGSNFTLKIRSTKLEDSAMYFCASTGQGAKYETQYFGPGTRLLVL.

The chain carries TRBV5-1 and TRBJ1-4, with D possibly matching TRBD1 (5 bases). The germline gives CDR1 SGHRS, CDR2 YFSETQ. This CDR3 has 16 amino acids. The germline V and J ends were trimmed by 7 bases and 7 bases, with 23 bases remaining between them. CDR3 sequence: CASSWDPGTGGEKLFF. The CDR3 bases are TGCGCCAGCTCGTGGGATCCCGGGACGGGAGGTGAAAAACTGTTTTTT.

The V gene is TRBV6-1, the J gene TRBJ1-2, with D tentatively TRBD1 (5 bases). This CDR3 contains 13 residues. The V end was cut by 7 bases, the J end by 2 bases, with 11 bases between. From germline, CDR1 is MNHNS and CDR2 SASEGT. CDR3 region: CASTIHRNYGYTF. CDR3 nucleotide sequence: TGTGCCAGCACGATACACAGGAACTATGGCTACACCTTC.

The chain recombines TRBV5-1 with TRBJ2-1; TRBD2 matches 8 bases. This CDR3 region has 15 residues. Germline values: CDR1 SGHRS, CDR2 YFSETQ. V trimming: 0 bases; J trimming: 3 bases; junction bases outside the gene matches: 2. CDR3 loop: CASSLEGTSYNEQFF. The CDR3 DNA is TGCGCCAGCAGCTTGGAGGGGACTAGCTACAATGAGCAGTTCTTC.

CDR3 sequence reads: CASSLEGQGVNQPQHF. CDR3 sequence (DNA): TGTGCCAGCAGCTTAGAAGGACAGGGGGTAAATCAGCCCCAGCATTTT. The chain uses TRBV7-8 and TRBJ1-5; 10 bases map to TRBD1. The V gene's germline CDR1 is SGHVS and CDR2 FQNEAQ. Trimming cost V 1 base and J 4 bases; bases outside gene matches: 4. The CDR3 covers 16 residues.

The chain recombines TRBV5-1 with TRBJ2-3; 12 nucleotides align to TRBD2. Per the germline V gene, CDR1 is SGHRS and CDR2 is YFSETQ. The CDR3 contains 17 residues. V lost 0 bases, J lost 5 bases, and 7 bases stayed unmatched. For the CDR3, the DNA is TGCGCCAGCAGCTTGGCGACTAGCGGGGGCGGTGGAGATACGCAGTATTTT. Its translation is CASSLATSGGGGDTQYF.

The chain links TRBV4-1 to TRBJ2-1; TRBD2 is a possible D gene (7 bases). This CDR3 comprises 14 residues. The germline gives CDR1 MGHRA, CDR2 YSYEKL. V was cut by 4 bases and J by 5 bases, with 12 bases left in between. CDR3: CASSPWGGHNEQFF. In nucleotides, the CDR3 is TGCGCCAGCAGCCCCTGGGGGGGCCACAATGAGCAGTTCTTC.

J is TRBJ2-7 and V is TRBV6-5; D is possibly TRBD1 (6 bases). Germline CDR1 and CDR2: MNHEY and SVGAGI. There are 16 residues in the CDR3. V dropped 2 bases and J dropped 0 bases, with 14 bases sitting between them. The CDR3 here is CASSYDTGHISYEQYF. In DNA, the CDR3 is TGTGCCAGCAGTTACGATACAGGGCACATCTCCTACGAGCAGTACTTC.

The V call is TRBV19, the J call TRBJ1-5; tentative D call: TRBD1 (5 bases). The germline CDR1 and CDR2 sequences are LNHDA and SQIVND (reference sequence). Deletions cut 7 bases from V and 4 bases from J, with 17 bases between. CDR3 size: 15 residues. CDR3 coding DNA: TGTGCCAGTAACCCAGTCCGGGGGGGAAATCAGCCCCAGCATTTT. Protein product: CASNPVRGGNQPQHF.

Written as DNA, the CDR3 is TGTGCCAGCAGCTTAGTGGAGGGACAGGGGGGAGATACGCAGTATTTT. It codes for CASSLVEGQGGDTQYF. This chain connects TRBV7-8 to TRBJ2-3, with 11 bases lining up with TRBD1. The CDR3 runs 16 residues. Per the germline V gene, CDR1 is SGHVS and CDR2 is FQNEAQ. J gave up 5 bases and V 1 base, and 5 bases lay outside the gene matches.

With respect to this clone: Mismatch with germline at one junction end may stem from a read error. The chain has TRBV5-1 and TRBJ1-1; the match to TRBD1 covers 12 bases. The CDR3 sequence is 18 residues long. The germline CDR1 and CDR2 sequences are SGHRS and YFSETQ. The CDR3 bases are TGCGTCAGCAGCTTGGGTGACCGGGACAGGGGGCCGGTCACTGAAGCTTTCTTT. Residues: CVSSLGDRDRGPVTEAFF. Combining the CDR3 with reference TRBV5-1 and TRBJ1-1 gives the whole variable domain KAGVTQTPRYLIKTRGQQVTLSCSPISGHRSVSWYQQTPGQGLQFLFEYFSETQRNKGNFPGRFSGRQFSNSRSEMNVSTLELGDSALYLCVSSLGDRDRGPVTEAFFGQGTRLTVV.

In regard to this clone: Other DNA sequences within the sample encode an identical CDR3. V usage is TRBV9 and J usage is TRBJ1-1; 10 bases align to TRBD1. Per germline, CDR1 SGDLS and CDR2 YYNGEE. The V gene end was trimmed by 4 bases and the J gene end by 8 bases; junction bases not matched to a gene: 11. CDR3 length: 15 residues. The CDR3 nucleotides are TGTGCCAGCAGCCCTACCGGGACAGGGGTTTGGGAAGCTTTCTTT. Protein sequence: CASSPTGTGVWEAFF.

This clone has a handful of counts. Mismatch with germline at one junction end may stem from a read error. The chain couples TRBV7-2 to TRBJ2-7; no clear D. Germline V gene data show CDR1 as SGHTA and CDR2 as FQGNSA. CDR3 length: 14 amino acids. CDR3: CANSFRKSSYEQYF. In nucleotides, the CDR3 is TGTGCCAACAGCTTTAGAAAGAGCTCCTACGAGCAGTACTTC.

This sequence joins TRBV6-5 and TRBJ1-4; D might be TRBD1 (5 bases). CDR1 is MNHEY and CDR2 is SVGAGI in the germline V gene. V shed 6 bases and J shed 7 bases, with 18 bases lying between them. The CDR3 contains 15 residues. The CDR3 protein is CASRAGAGGGEKLFF. The CDR3 DNA reads TGTGCCAGCAGAGCCGGGGCGGGGGGAGGTGAAAAACTGTTTTTT.

CDR3 sequence reads: CSVEGGVRTEAFF. CDR3 DNA sequence: TGCAGCGTTGAAGGTGGCGTCAGGACTGAAGCTTTCTTT. V usage is TRBV29-1 and J usage is TRBJ1-1, with no clear D. The CDR3 totals 13 residues. Looked up from germline, CDR1 is SQVTM and CDR2 is ANQGSEA. Between the trimmed V and J ends, which lost 1 base and 5 bases, there was a span of 11 bases.

In the case of this clone: One end of the junction fails to match germline, which may point to a read error. J is TRBJ2-7 and V is TRBV11-1, with D perhaps TRBD2 (5 bases). The CDR3 is made up of 13 amino acids. The germline CDR1 and CDR2 sequences are SGHAT and FQDESV (reference sequence). The CDR3 DNA reads as TGTGCCAGCAGCCTAGCCGGTTCCTACGAGCAGTACTTC. It yields the protein CASSLAGSYEQYF.

The sample holds a few counts of this clone. The rearrangement links TRBV18 to TRBJ2-6; tentative D call: TRBD1 (5 bases). The germline V and J ends were trimmed by 3 bases and 0 bases, with 6 bases remaining between them. The CDR3 is 15 residues long. Looked up from germline, CDR1 is KGHSH and CDR2 is LQKENI. DNA of the CDR3: TGTGCCAGCTCACCGGGGCTCTCTGGGGCCAACGTCCTGACTTTC. Translating gives CASSPGLSGANVLTF.

This chain connects TRBV11-3 to TRBJ2-7; 9 nucleotides line up with TRBD1. CDR3 length: 15 residues. Germline V lookup: CDR1 SGHNT, CDR2 YENEEA. Trimming at V came to 5 bases and at J to 6 bases, leaving 11 bases not matched to a gene. The DNA of the CDR3 is TGTGCCAGCAGCCCCTCCGGGGACAGGGTCCCCGAGCAGTACTTC. Its protein product is CASSPSGDRVPEQYF.

The chain joins TRBV10-3 to TRBJ1-2, with 10 bases aligning to TRBD1. Germline V gene lookup returns CDR1 ENHRY and CDR2 SYGVKD. CDR3 length: 17 amino acids. V was clipped by 7 bases and J by 2 bases; unmatched bases: 13. CDR3 sequence reads: CAIMGQGNPSANYGYTF. Written as DNA, the CDR3 is TGTGCCATCATGGGACAGGGGAATCCATCCGCCAACTATGGCTACACCTTC.